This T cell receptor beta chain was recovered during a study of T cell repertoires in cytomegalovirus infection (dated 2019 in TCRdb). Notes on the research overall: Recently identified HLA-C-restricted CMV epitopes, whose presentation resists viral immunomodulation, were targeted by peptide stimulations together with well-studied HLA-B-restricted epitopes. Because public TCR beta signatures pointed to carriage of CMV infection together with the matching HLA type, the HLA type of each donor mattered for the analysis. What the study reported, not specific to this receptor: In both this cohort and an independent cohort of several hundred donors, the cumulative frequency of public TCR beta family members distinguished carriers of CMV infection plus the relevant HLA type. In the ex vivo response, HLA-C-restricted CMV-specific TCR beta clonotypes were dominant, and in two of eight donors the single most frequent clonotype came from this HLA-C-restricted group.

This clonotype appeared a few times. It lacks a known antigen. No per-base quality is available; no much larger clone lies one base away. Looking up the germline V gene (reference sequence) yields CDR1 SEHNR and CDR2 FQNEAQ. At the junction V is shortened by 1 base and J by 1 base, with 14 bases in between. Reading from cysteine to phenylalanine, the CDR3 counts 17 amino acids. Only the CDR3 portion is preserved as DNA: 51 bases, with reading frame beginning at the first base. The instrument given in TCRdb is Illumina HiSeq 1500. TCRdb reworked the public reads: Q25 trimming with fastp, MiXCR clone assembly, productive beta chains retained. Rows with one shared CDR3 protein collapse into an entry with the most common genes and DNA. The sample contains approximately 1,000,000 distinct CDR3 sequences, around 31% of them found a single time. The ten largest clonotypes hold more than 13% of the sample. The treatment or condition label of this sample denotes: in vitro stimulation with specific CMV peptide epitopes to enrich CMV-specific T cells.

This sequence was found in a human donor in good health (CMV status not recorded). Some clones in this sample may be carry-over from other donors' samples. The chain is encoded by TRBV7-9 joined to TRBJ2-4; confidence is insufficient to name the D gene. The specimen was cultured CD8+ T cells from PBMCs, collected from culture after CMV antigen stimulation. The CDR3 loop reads CASSLVSSTTAKNIQYF. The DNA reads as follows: TGTGCCAGCAGCTTAGTCTCGTCCACGACGGCCAAAAACATTCAGTACTTC.